The present entry profiles one T cell receptor (beta chain) with its context. Its antigen is not known. Sequencing was performed with immunoSEQ multiplex PCR; in TCRdb, only in-frame clones are kept and a portion is missing. This sample has some 130,000 clones; 80% to 90% occur once, and the top ten carry roughly 2%. The V end lost 9 bases, the J end lost 5 bases, and 16 bases lay between the germline ends. The CDR3 runs to 14 residues. From germline, CDR1 is KGHSH and CDR2 LQKENI. The data originate from a study of cytotoxic CD8 clonotypes in ibrutinib-treated CLL. Whole-study context: Partial responders about 25, complete 2; roughly 12 progressed and about 15 stayed in remission by median approximately 5.5 years.

Regarding the study as a whole: Exceeding age-matched healthy donors, baseline clonality also tracked the counts of circulating CD8+ T cells.

This sequence originates from a human donor with chronic lymphocytic leukemia. The specimen comprised PBMCs, sampled after 24 months of ibrutinib treatment. The rearrangement joins TRBV18 to TRBJ2-2; D unclear. The CDR3 region has the DNA TGTGCCAGTACCGGGTCCGTGAGAACCGGGGAGCTGTTTTTT. Protein sequence: CASTGSVRTGELFF.